The entry below describes one T cell receptor beta chain. Data came from immunoSEQ multiplex PCR; TCRdb stores just in-frame clones and leaves some out. The data contain around 69,000 clones, around 92% of them singletons. The data were obtained in a study of T cell changes during pregnancy in multiple sclerosis. The receptor was isolated from a female donor in good health, enrolled as a control in a pregnancy study. The specimen was peripheral blood, collected in the third trimester of pregnancy.

CDR3 sequence: CASSLKQGRDTEAFF. CDR3 nucleotide sequence: TGTGCCAGCAGTTTAAAACAGGGAAGGGACACTGAAGCTTTCTTT. V usage is TRBV27 and J usage is TRBJ1-1, with a weak D call TRBD1 (6 bases). CDR1 and CDR2 (germline): MNHEY, SMNVEV (reference sequence). Trimming took 2 bases from V and 3 from J, leaving 13 bases between them. CDR3 length equals 15 residues.